One sample yielded the 14 T cell receptor beta chains listed below, sequenced in a study of PD-1 blockade in classical Hodgkin lymphoma. The protocol was immunoSEQ multiplex PCR, while the TCRdb copy is restricted to in-frame clones and leaves out a portion. This table holds approximately 51,000 clones, roughly 66% found once. Every patient experienced relapse after autologous stem cell transplantation, and brentuximab vedotin exposure varied. The sequencing here drew on peripheral blood mononuclear cells (PBMCs), taken before the second cycle of nivolumab. Every receptor here comes from a human donor with classical Hodgkin lymphoma.

The rearrangement uses TRBV11-2 and TRBJ2-2, with D perhaps TRBD1 (6 bases). V dropped 3 bases and J dropped 2 bases, with 10 bases sitting between them. This CDR3 has 15 residues. Germline CDR1 reads SGHAT; CDR2 reads FQNNGV. CDR3 DNA sequence: TGTGCCAGCAGCTTGTGGACAGTTAACACCGGGGAGCTGTTTTTT. Amino acid sequence: CASSLWTVNTGELFF.

The DNA for the CDR3 is TGTGCCAGTAGGCGGACTAGCGGGAGTGCAGATACGCAGTATTTT. The encoded protein is CASRRTSGSADTQYF. The V and J genes are TRBV19 and TRBJ2-3; 13 nucleotides agree with TRBD2. The CDR3 length is 15 residues. With V trimmed by 6 bases and J by 4 bases, 4 bases remained unmatched. Germline CDR1 is LNHDA and CDR2 is SQIVND (reference sequence).

The V call is TRBV28, the J call TRBJ2-1; D gene uncertain. Germline V lookup: CDR1 MDHEN, CDR2 SYDVKM. Trimming pared 2 bases from V and 0 bases from J, leaving 11 bases between. CDR3 size: 16 residues. For the CDR3, the DNA is TGTGCCAGCAGTTTACGGCAGTACAGCTCCTACAATGAGCAGTTCTTC. This gives the protein CASSLRQYSSYNEQFF.

Worth noting for this clone: This same CDR3 is encoded by further DNA sequences in the sample. The chain carries TRBV9 and TRBJ2-5; 16 nucleotides line up with TRBD2. The CDR3 has 17 amino acids. Germline V gives CDR1 SGDLS, CDR2 YYNGEE. The V segment lost 3 bases and the J segment 5 bases; nucleotides outside the gene matches: 7. The CDR3 DNA follows: TGTGCCAGCAGCGCCGGGACTAGCGGGAGGGCCGAGGAGACCCAGTACTTC. This codes for CASSAGTSGRAEETQYF.

The genes are TRBV9 and TRBJ1-1, with 12 bases fitting TRBD1. Germline lookup yields CDR1 SGDLS and CDR2 YYNGEE. The length of the CDR3 is 16 residues. V was clipped by 4 bases and J by 3 bases; unmatched bases: 7. DNA of the CDR3: TGTGCCAGCAGCACGGGACAGGGGGCTTGGGACACTGAAGCTTTCTTT. This sequence encodes CASSTGQGAWDTEAFF.

This chain joins TRBV7-2 and TRBJ2-6; D not resolved. There are 19 residues in the CDR3. Trimming took off 0 bases at V and 0 bases at J, with 15 bases between the two ends. Germline V gene lookup returns CDR1 SGHTA and CDR2 FQGNSA. CDR3 amino acids: CASSLAIGIESSGANVLTF. For the CDR3, the DNA is TGTGCCAGCAGCTTAGCTATAGGGATCGAAAGCTCTGGGGCCAACGTCCTGACTTTC. Drawing the rest from reference TRBV7-2 and TRBJ2-6, the complete variable domain is GAGVSQSPSNKVTEKGKDVELRCDPISGHTALYWYRQSLGQGLEFLIYFQGNSAPDKSGLPSDRFSAERTGGSVSTLTIQRTQQEDSAVYLCASSLAIGIESSGANVLTFGAGSRLTVL.

V usage is TRBV19 and J usage is TRBJ1-1; D gene ambiguous. The CDR3 runs to 12 residues. CDR1 is LNHDA, CDR2 SQIVND, per germline (reference sequence). V was cut by 8 bases and J by 5 bases, with 12 bases left in between. CDR3 DNA: TGTGCCAGTTCCCAATTTACAACTGAAGCTTTCTTT. It codes for CASSQFTTEAFF.

J is TRBJ2-1 and V is TRBV6-5; D remains ambiguous. V was shortened by 8 bases and J by 10 bases, with 12 bases between the two germline ends. The length of the CDR3 is 11 residues. Germline V gives CDR1 MNHEY, CDR2 SVGAGI. The CDR3 DNA is TGTGCCAGCCGTAACCCCTTCGAGCAGTTCTTC. This gives the protein CASRNPFEQFF.

V usage is TRBV10-3 and J usage is TRBJ1-5, with 8 positions matching TRBD1. The germline CDR1 and CDR2 sequences are ENHRY and SYGVKD. V was pared by 5 bases and J by 6 bases, with 3 bases of the junction left unmatched. CDR3 length: 13 amino acids. The CDR3 sequence: CAISNDRGQPQHF. The CDR3, as DNA: TGTGCCATCAGTAATGACAGGGGTCAGCCCCAGCATTTT.

This clone was observed a handful of times. V usage is TRBV6-6 and J usage is TRBJ1-3, with TRBD1 as a possible D gene (6 bases). Trimming stripped 5 bases from V and 1 base from J, with 12 bases between. The V gene's germline CDR1 is MNHNY and CDR2 SVGAGI (reference sequence). The CDR3 sequence is 15 residues long. The chain's CDR3 is CASSPRGGSGNTIYF. CDR3 nucleotides: TGTGCCAGCAGTCCACGAGGGGGTTCTGGAAACACCATATATTTT.

The rearrangement links TRBV19 to TRBJ1-1, with D perhaps TRBD1 (5 bases). CDR1 and CDR2 (germline): LNHDA, SQIVND (reference sequence). Trimming cost V 3 bases and J 1 base, with 12 bases left between them. The CDR3 is 15 residues long. The CDR3 coding sequence is TGTGCCAGTAGTATCGCGGGGGGGAGGAACACTGAAGCTTTCTTT. Its protein product is CASSIAGGRNTEAFF.

This chain uses TRBV6-1 with TRBJ1-2; 9 bases map to TRBD1. CDR3 length: 15 amino acids. Germline CDR1 is MNHNS and CDR2 is SASEGT. V lost 4 bases to trimming and J lost 0 bases; unmatched junction nucleotides: 3. The CDR3 reads CASSARTGANYGYTF. In nucleotides, the CDR3 is TGTGCCAGCAGTGCGAGGACAGGGGCTAACTATGGCTACACCTTC.

V is TRBV10-2 and J is TRBJ1-2; no clear D. The V gene's germline CDR1 is WSHSY and CDR2 SAAADI. V shed 7 bases and J shed 4 bases, with 13 bases lying between them. The CDR3 totals 13 residues. The CDR3 region is CASTREFSYGYTF. CDR3 DNA: TGCGCCAGCACCCGGGAGTTTAGCTATGGCTACACCTTC.

The chain recombines TRBV6-1 with TRBJ2-2, with D perhaps being TRBD1 or TRBD2 (5 bases each). V was shortened by 6 bases and J by 5 bases, with 16 bases between the two germline ends. The CDR3 covers 15 residues. Per the germline V gene, CDR1 is MNHNS and CDR2 is SASEGT. The DNA for the CDR3 is TGTGCCAGCAGGACCGGGACGGCAGGAACCGGGGAGCTGTTTTTT. Translating gives CASRTGTAGTGELFF.